A single sample gave rise to the 25 T cell receptor beta chains below, sequenced in a study of blood T cell repertoires in COVID-19. The protocol was immunoSEQ multiplex PCR, while the TCRdb copy is restricted to in-frame clones and leaves out a portion. The sample lists some 130,000 clones, around 85% occurring once. Sequenced: peripheral blood. The receptors stem from a human donor in a cohort sampled during active COVID-19.

The genes are TRBV10-2 and TRBJ1-6; possible D gene TRBD1, 6 bases. The CDR3 sequence is 18 residues long. Trimming pared 2 bases from V and 0 bases from J, leaving 14 bases between. The V gene's germline CDR1 is WSHSY and CDR2 SAAADI. CDR3: CASSETGQSSSYNSPLHF. The CDR3 DNA is TGCGCCAGCAGTGAGACCGGACAGTCAAGCTCCTATAATTCACCCCTCCACTTT.

The genes are TRBV24-1 and TRBJ2-7; D remains unclear. The CDR3 is made up of 16 amino acids. Germline CDR1 KGHDR, CDR2 SFDVKD. Between the trimmed V and J ends, which lost 1 base and 0 bases, there was a span of 12 bases. The CDR3 bases are TGTGCCACCAGTGATTTTAACCGTTGGAGCTCCTACGAGCAGTACGTC. Its translation is CATSDFNRWSSYEQYV.

J is TRBJ2-2 and V is TRBV5-1; 8 bases line up with TRBD2. Germline V gene sequence: CDR1 SGHRS, CDR2 YFSETQ. Trimming cost V 2 bases and J 6 bases; bases outside gene matches: 12. This CDR3 has 17 residues. Here the CDR3 reads CASSLSLAARAAGELFF. The DNA of the CDR3 is TGCGCCAGCAGCTTATCACTAGCGGCGAGGGCCGCCGGGGAGCTGTTTTTT.

The V call is TRBV7-9, the J call TRBJ1-3; 8 nucleotides agree with TRBD1. The CDR3 covers 17 residues. The junction had 9 bases not matched to a gene; V was cut back by 1 base and J by 4 bases. CDR1 SEHNR and CDR2 FQNEAQ come from the germline V gene (reference sequence). The chain's CDR3 is CASSLVSRGLRGNTIYF. The CDR3 DNA reads TGTGCCAGCAGCTTAGTGAGCAGGGGGCTGCGGGGAAACACCATATATTTT.

V gene TRBV7-8 combines with J gene TRBJ1-4; D uncertain. There are 18 residues in the CDR3. The germline V and J ends were trimmed by 5 bases and 6 bases, with 25 bases remaining between them. The germline gives CDR1 SGHVS, CDR2 FQNEAQ. Here the CDR3 DNA reads TGTGCCAGCAGCCCCCCCCAGGCGGAGGAGGTGATATATGAAAAACTGTTTTTT. Encoded protein: CASSPPQAEEVIYEKLFF.

This chain links TRBV6-5 with TRBJ1-4; D is uncertain. The CDR3 spans 13 residues. CDR1 and CDR2 from the germline V gene are MNHEY and SVGAGI. V shed 7 bases and J shed 8 bases, with 14 bases lying between them. The CDR3 loop is CASTLEAREKLFF. The CDR3 bases are TGTGCCAGCACTCTTGAGGCTCGGGAAAAACTGTTTTTT.

The V call is TRBV7-6, the J call TRBJ2-5, with a possible D match to TRBD1 (6 bases). The CDR3 is 13 amino acids. V gave up 6 bases and J gave up 1 base, with 9 bases separating them. CDR1 and CDR2 (germline): SGHVS, FNYEAQ. In DNA form, the CDR3 reads TGTGCCAGCAGACAGGGCACCCAAGAGACCCAGTACTTC. Translated: CASRQGTQETQYF.

The chain has TRBV4-3 and TRBJ2-7, with D possibly being TRBD2 (5 bases). This CDR3 is built from 14 residues. From germline, CDR1 is LGHNA and CDR2 YSLEER. Trimming removed 4 bases from V and 2 bases from J, with 12 bases in between. The CDR3 region has the DNA TGCGCCAGCAGCCCGACTGGCGGGCCCTACGAGCAGTACTTC. The encoded protein is CASSPTGGPYEQYF.

The V call is TRBV9, the J call TRBJ2-1; possible D gene TRBD2, 6 bases. The CDR3 totals 12 residues. Trimming cost V 3 bases and J 8 bases, with 9 bases left between them. Germline V gene data show CDR1 as SGDLS and CDR2 as YYNGEE. The CDR3 DNA is TGTGCCAGCAGCGAGGGGACTTATGAGCAGTTCTTC. Translating gives CASSEGTYEQFF.

This clone was found once. V gene TRBV19 combines with J gene TRBJ2-1; unclear D gene. The CDR3 extends over 15 amino acids. Deletions cut 5 bases from V and 1 base from J, with 12 bases between. Germline lookup yields CDR1 LNHDA and CDR2 SQIVND (reference sequence). CDR3 loop: CASSPQVGSYNEQFF. CDR3 nucleotides: TGTGCCAGTAGTCCCCAGGTCGGTTCCTACAATGAGCAGTTCTTC.

V usage is TRBV12-5 and J usage is TRBJ2-1, with D possibly TRBD1 on 6 matching bases. Germline V gene sequence: CDR1 LGHNT, CDR2 FRNRAP. V lost 1 base to trimming and J lost 8 bases, with 12 bases between them. CDR3 length equals 14 residues. The CDR3 loop reads CASGLGPGADEQFF. DNA for the CDR3: TGTGCTAGTGGTTTGGGGCCAGGGGCGGATGAGCAGTTCTTC.

The rearrangement joins TRBV4-1 to TRBJ1-4; tentatively, D is TRBD1 (5 bases). Germline loops: CDR1 MGHRA, CDR2 YSYEKL. V lost 1 base and J 8 bases, leaving 11 bases between the germline ends. This CDR3 region has 14 residues. As DNA, the CDR3 is TGCGCCAGCAGCCAAGGACCAGGGTGGGAAAAACTGTTTTTT. This sequence encodes CASSQGPGWEKLFF.

The chain combines TRBV19 with TRBJ2-6; 8 bases line up with TRBD1. CDR1 is LNHDA and CDR2 is SQIVND in the germline V gene (reference sequence). This CDR3 is 17 amino acids long. The V gene end was trimmed by 4 bases and the J gene end by 4 bases; junction bases not matched to a gene: 9. CDR3 nucleotides: TGTGCCAGTAGTACCCAGAGCCAGGGGGCCGGGGCCAACGTCCTGACTTTC. It specifies CASSTQSQGAGANVLTF.

The CDR3 region is CASSPTDYNEQFF. CDR3 DNA sequence: TGCGCCAGCAGCCCCACAGATTACAATGAGCAGTTCTTC. The chain employs TRBV5-1 and TRBJ2-1; D gene unclear. CDR1 is SGHRS, CDR2 YFSETQ, per germline. V gave up 4 bases and J gave up 4 bases, with 9 bases separating them. The length of the CDR3 is 13 residues.

This clone was seen only once. The chain links TRBV11-2 to TRBJ1-3, with D unclear. Trimming removed 0 bases at V and 0 bases at J, with 6 bases between. The CDR3 is made up of 15 amino acids. Per the germline V gene, CDR1 is SGHAT and CDR2 is FQNNGV. CDR3 loop: CASSLEWHSGNTIYF. In DNA, the CDR3 is TGTGCCAGCAGCTTAGAGTGGCACTCTGGAAACACCATATATTTT.

The J gene is TRBJ2-7, the V gene TRBV5-4, with TRBD1 as a possible D gene (5 bases). CDR1 and CDR2 from the germline V gene are SGHNT and YYREEE (reference sequence). The CDR3 extends over 14 amino acids. Trimming removed 7 bases at V and 5 bases at J, with 19 bases between. The CDR3 coding sequence is TGTGCCAGCCGGTCGACAGTGAAACTGGACGAGCAGTACGTC. Translated, it gives CASRSTVKLDEQYV.

The chain employs TRBV4-3 and TRBJ1-3; weak D call: TRBD1 (5 bases). CDR3 length: 15 residues. V gave up 1 base and J gave up 1 base, with 8 bases separating them. Per the germline V gene, CDR1 is LGHNA and CDR2 is YSLEER. CDR3 coding DNA: TGCGCCAGCAGCCAAGGGCGGGGGTCTGGAAACACCATATATTTT. Translated, it gives CASSQGRGSGNTIYF.

V and J are TRBV7-2 and TRBJ2-3, with 9 bases matching TRBD1. Trimming cost V 5 bases and J 10 bases; bases outside gene matches: 22. Germline V gene sequence: CDR1 SGHTA, CDR2 FQGNSA. This CDR3 region has 18 residues. DNA for the CDR3: TGTGCCAGCAGCCTCCGGACAGGGGAAAGTGGGGGCCTCCGTTCGCAGTATTTT. This gives the protein CASSLRTGESGGLRSQYF. The full variable domain, rest sourced from reference TRBV7-2 and TRBJ2-3, is GAGVSQSPSNKVTEKGKDVELRCDPISGHTALYWYRQSLGQGLEFLIYFQGNSAPDKSGLPSDRFSAERTGGSVSTLTIQRTQQEDSAVYLCASSLRTGESGGLRSQYFGPGTRLTVL.

This clone was observed a single time. This chain uses TRBV15 with TRBJ2-1; 15 nucleotides match TRBD2. The CDR3 contains 18 residues. V was pared by 3 bases and J by 9 bases, with 12 bases of the junction left unmatched. Germline CDR1 and CDR2: LNHNV and YYDKDF (reference sequence). CDR3 nucleotides: TGTGCCACCAGCAGCCTACTTCCCGGGACTAGCGGGAGGAGTGAGCAGTTCTTC. Translation gives CATSSLLPGTSGRSEQFF.

The chain has TRBV9 and TRBJ1-2, with 7 nucleotides matching TRBD1. Germline CDR1 is SGDLS and CDR2 is YYNGEE. CDR3 size: 14 residues. Trimming removed 0 bases from V and 3 bases from J; junction bases left unmatched: 2. CDR3 in DNA: TGTGCCAGCAGCGTAGCTGACAGGGACTATGGCTACACCTTC. Translated: CASSVADRDYGYTF. The full variable domain, with the rest looked up from reference TRBV9 and TRBJ1-2, is DSGVTQTPKHLITATGQRVTLRCSPRSGDLSVYWYQQSLDQGLQFLIQYYNGEERAKGNILERFSAQQFPDLHSELNLSSLELGDSALYFCASSVADRDYGYTFGSGTRLTVV.

V and J are TRBV5-1 and TRBJ1-6; TRBD1 matches at 8 bases. This CDR3 is built from 20 residues. Losses at the gene ends were 0 bases for V and 7 bases for J; bases not matched to a gene: 18. CDR1 and CDR2 from the germline V gene are SGHRS and YFSETQ. The CDR3 coding sequence is TGCGCCAGCAGCTTGGAAGGTGTCAGGGGGCGAGCCCCAGTCAATTCACCCCTCCACTTT. This codes for CASSLEGVRGRAPVNSPLHF.

V usage is TRBV9 and J usage is TRBJ2-1; the match to TRBD2 covers 16 bases. The ends lost 3 bases at V and 9 bases at J; junction bases unmatched: 12. Germline-derived CDR1 and CDR2 are SGDLS and YYNGEE. The CDR3 runs 18 residues. The CDR3 here is CASSATPGLAGGHSEQFF. CDR3 nucleotides: TGTGCCAGCAGCGCCACCCCGGGACTAGCGGGGGGGCATAGTGAGCAGTTCTTC.

The chain recombines TRBV24-1 with TRBJ2-7; perhaps TRBD1 as D (6 bases). V was pared by 7 bases and J by 0 bases, with 21 bases between. From germline, CDR1 is KGHDR and CDR2 SFDVKD. The CDR3 runs to 17 residues. CDR3 sequence reads: CATRAIDRPRSSYEQYV. CDR3 nucleotides: TGTGCCACCAGGGCAATTGACAGGCCAAGAAGCTCCTACGAGCAGTACGTC.

The J gene is TRBJ2-5, the V gene TRBV18, with D perhaps matching TRBD1 (6 bases). Trimming left V 3 bases short and J 1 base short, with 12 bases between. The CDR3 has 15 residues. CDR1 KGHSH and CDR2 LQKENI come from the germline V gene. The CDR3 nucleotides are TGTGCCAGCTCACCTGGACAGTTCGGCCAAGAGACCCAGTACTTC. Protein: CASSPGQFGQETQYF.

CDR3 nucleotide sequence: TGTGCCAGCGGGGTGGTGTCGCGGGGACCCTACGAGCAGTACTTC. Its protein product is CASGVVSRGPYEQYF. The genes are TRBV2 and TRBJ2-7, with D possibly TRBD2 on 6 matching bases. Germline V lookup: CDR1 SNHLY, CDR2 FYNNEI. The length of the CDR3 is 15 residues. V was cut by 8 bases and J by 2 bases, with 19 bases left in between.